The T cell receptor (beta chain) under discussion was sequenced for a study of CD8 T cells in Susac syndrome. Reverse transcription used about 0.45 to 1 ug RNA and random hexamers. Via MiXCR, TCRdb re-called the immunoSEQ multiplex PCR reads, giving one row per CDR3 protein. This table has 170,000 or so distinct CDR3 sequences, around 94% appearing once. V was clipped by 3 bases and J by 2 bases, with 14 bases between them. This CDR3 spans 15 amino acids. Germline assignment: CDR1 SGHRS and CDR2 YFSETQ. The receptor was isolated from a human donor with Susac syndrome. V usage is TRBV5-1 and J usage is TRBJ2-5; D not certain. The sequenced sample consisted of CD4+ T cells from PBMCs. CDR3 DNA sequence: TGCGCCAGCAGCTCGCGTCAAAGCTCTCAAGAGACCCAGTACTTC. Translation gives CASSSRQSSQETQYF.